The 10 T cell receptor beta chains in this list originate from one sample, sequenced in a study of blood T cell repertoires in COVID-19. Sequencing used immunoSEQ multiplex PCR; TCRdb keeps in-frame clones, though not all of them. There are about 150,000 clones in the sample; about four fifths occur only once, and 25% to 30% lies in the top ten. Sequenced input: peripheral blood. These receptor sequences come from a woman between 55 and 75 years old with acute or convalescent COVID-19.

This clone was seen many times. The V and J genes are TRBV7-9 and TRBJ1-4; 8 nucleotides match TRBD1. The ends lost 4 bases at V and 8 bases at J; junction bases unmatched: 12. This CDR3 is built from 16 residues. The germline gives CDR1 SEHNR, CDR2 FQNEAQ (reference sequence). In DNA, the CDR3 is TGTGCCAGCAGCTCCGTCGGCCAGGGGGCTCGAGAAAAACTGTTTTTT. Translated: CASSSVGQGAREKLFF.

The chain is built from TRBV19 and TRBJ1-1; D uncertain. The germline gives CDR1 LNHDA, CDR2 SQIVND (reference sequence). The length of the CDR3 is 14 residues. Trimming pared 4 bases from V and 1 base from J, leaving 10 bases between. The CDR3 nucleotides read TGTGCCAGTAGTAAAAGACTTTCGAACACTGAAGCTTTCTTT. Protein sequence: CASSKRLSNTEAFF. Filled out from reference TRBV19 and TRBJ1-1, the complete variable domain reads DGGITQSPKYLFRKEGQNVTLSCEQNLNHDAMYWYRQDPGQGLRLIYYSQIVNDFQKGDIAEGYSVSREKKESFPLTVTSAQKNPTAFYLCASSKRLSNTEAFFGQGTRLTVV.

The rearrangement links TRBV29-1 to TRBJ2-7; TRBD2 might be the D (6 bases). CDR1 and CDR2 from the germline V gene are SQVTM and ANQGSEA. The CDR3 spans 13 residues. The V and J ends lost 6 bases and 4 bases respectively, with 16 bases between them. The CDR3, as DNA: TGCAGCGTGCGCCGAGCGGGTGATTACGAGCAGTACTTC. Translating it yields CSVRRAGDYEQYF.

The rearrangement uses TRBV10-1 and TRBJ1-1; 7 bases are shared with TRBD1. With 5 bases clipped from V and 3 bases from J, the junction kept 6 bases outside the gene matches. The germline CDR1 and CDR2 sequences are WNHNN and SYGVQD (reference sequence). CDR3 length: 14 residues. CDR3 DNA: TGCGCCAGCAGTACGGGGACAGACTACACTGAAGCTTTCTTT. Translation gives CASSTGTDYTEAFF.

The chain couples TRBV18 to TRBJ1-2; 10 bases agree with TRBD1. This CDR3 has 15 residues. The germline CDR1 and CDR2 sequences are KGHSH and LQKENI. V shed 5 bases, J shed 4 bases, and the junction held 7 bases outside the gene matches. CDR3 loop: CASSSLDRGSYGYTF. The CDR3, as DNA: TGTGCCAGCTCATCACTGGACAGGGGGAGCTATGGCTACACCTTC.

The J gene is TRBJ1-5, the V gene TRBV4-1; D might be TRBD1 (6 bases). CDR1 is MGHRA and CDR2 is YSYEKL in the germline V gene. CDR3 length equals 16 residues. Trimming took 0 bases from V and 5 from J, leaving 14 bases between them. The CDR3 nucleotides read TGCGCCAGCAGCCAAGAACCCGGACAGCTTTATCAGCCCCAGCATTTT. Translated, it gives CASSQEPGQLYQPQHF.

The CDR3: CASSFQGWIGELFF. CDR3 coding DNA: TGTGCCAGCAGCTTTCAGGGGTGGATCGGGGAGCTGTTTTTT. The chain carries TRBV5-6 and TRBJ2-2; D might be TRBD1 (6 bases). The CDR3 consists of 14 residues. Germline V gives CDR1 SGHDT, CDR2 YYEEEE. The V end lost 2 bases, the J end lost 7 bases, and 12 bases lay between the germline ends.

The CDR3, as DNA: TGTGCCAGCAGCCAAGTGGGACTCAGACAAGAGACCCAGTACTTC. Protein product: CASSQVGLRQETQYF. The chain has TRBV3-1 (or the pseudogene TRBV3-2) and TRBJ2-5; possibly TRBD2 for D (6 bases). V was trimmed by 1 base and J by 2 bases, leaving 11 bases between them. Germline CDR1 reads LGHDT; CDR2 reads YNNKEL (reference sequence). This CDR3 comprises 15 residues.

V and J are TRBV19 and TRBJ1-5; 9 nucleotides match TRBD1. Germline-derived CDR1 and CDR2 are LNHDA and SQIVND (reference sequence). Trimming took 1 base from V and 5 from J; bases not matched to a gene: 12. The CDR3 spans 18 residues. CDR3 nucleotide sequence: TGTGCCAGTAGTATAGTCCTCGGGACAGGGAGGGAGGATCAGCCCCAGCATTTT. It encodes CASSIVLGTGREDQPQHF.

The chain recombines TRBV6-5 with TRBJ2-7; weak D call: TRBD2 (5 bases). Germline V CDR1 and CDR2: MNHEY, SVGAGI. Trimming removed 4 bases from V and 6 bases from J, with 16 bases in between. CDR3 length equals 14 residues. This CDR3 is CASSFEVKRGEQYF. CDR3 DNA sequence: TGTGCCAGCAGTTTCGAAGTAAAACGGGGCGAGCAGTACTTC.